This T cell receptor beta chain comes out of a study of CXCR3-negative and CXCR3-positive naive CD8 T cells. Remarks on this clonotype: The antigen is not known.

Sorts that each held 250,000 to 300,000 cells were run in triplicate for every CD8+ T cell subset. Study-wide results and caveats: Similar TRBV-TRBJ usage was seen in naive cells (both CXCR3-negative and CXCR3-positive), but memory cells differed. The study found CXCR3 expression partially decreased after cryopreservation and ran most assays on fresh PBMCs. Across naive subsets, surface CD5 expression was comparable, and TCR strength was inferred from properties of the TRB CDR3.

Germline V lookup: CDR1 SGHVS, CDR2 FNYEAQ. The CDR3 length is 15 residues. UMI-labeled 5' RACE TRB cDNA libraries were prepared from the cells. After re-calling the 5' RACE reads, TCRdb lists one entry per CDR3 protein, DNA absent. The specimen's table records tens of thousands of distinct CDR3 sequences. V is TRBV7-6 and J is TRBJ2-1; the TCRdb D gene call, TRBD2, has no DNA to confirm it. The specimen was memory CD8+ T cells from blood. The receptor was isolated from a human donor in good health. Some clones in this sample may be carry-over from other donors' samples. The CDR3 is CASSLITSGNVEQFF.